Listed below are T cell receptor beta chains from one sample, sequenced in a study of blood T cell repertoires in COVID-19. Using immunoSEQ multiplex PCR, the repertoire was profiled, and TCRdb retains in-frame clones only, with some absent. The data show fewer than 120,000 clones, with 75% to 80% seen just once and 16% held by the top ten. What was sequenced was peripheral blood. The receptors stem from an elderly woman with active or convalescent COVID-19. The CDR3 runs from the conserved cysteine through the conserved F or W. A D gene is named only where the DNA matches it firmly. A row's size may be missing; if present it is once, few, many or a size class.

d_call	v_call	clone_size	j_call	cdr3_aa	cdr3_nt
.	TRBV30	.	TRBJ1-6	CAWSVEGAGSPLHF	TGTGCCTGGAGTGTGGAAGGGGCAGGTTCACCCCTCCACTTT
.	TRBV6-2/TRBV6-3	once	TRBJ2-5	CASSYPFSPIRQETQYF	TGTGCCAGCAGTTACCCATTTTCCCCTATACGTCAAGAGACCCAGTACTTC
TRBD1	TRBV6-5	.	TRBJ1-2	CASSYSTGGSYGYTF	TGTGCCAGCAGTTACTCTACAGGGGGCAGCTATGGCTACACCTTC
.	TRBV11-3	.	TRBJ2-7	CASSLSGDFYEQYF	TGTGCCAGCAGCTTAAGTGGGGACTTCTACGAGCAGTACTTC
TRBD1	TRBV4-2	.	TRBJ2-7	CASSPTGDSYEQYF	TGTGCCAGCAGCCCGACAGGGGACTCCTACGAGCAGTACTTC
.	TRBV19	once	TRBJ1-5	CASSIALDSWNQPQHF	TGTGCCAGTAGTATAGCCCTAGACAGCTGGAATCAGCCCCAGCATTTT
.	TRBV27	.	TRBJ2-7	CASSSPRGEQYF	TGTGCCAGCAGTTCCCCCCGCGGAGAGCAGTACTTC
.	TRBV9	.	TRBJ1-4	CASSLRDNSNEKLFF	TGTGCCAGCAGCCTCCGGGACAACTCTAATGAAAAACTGTTTTTT
TRBD1	TRBV15	many	TRBJ1-6	CATSGGQLLNSPLHF	TGTGCCACCAGCGGGGGACAGCTTTTGAATTCACCCCTCCACTTT
.	TRBV29-1	.	TRBJ2-3	CSVEVSGGATDTQYF	TGCAGCGTTGAAGTGAGTGGTGGGGCCACAGATACGCAGTATTTT
TRBD2	TRBV27	.	TRBJ2-7	CASSLISGSSYEQYF	TGTGCCAGCAGTTTAATCAGCGGGAGCTCGTACGAGCAGTACTTC
.	TRBV19	.	TRBJ1-1	CASSAGYTEAFF	TGTGCCAGTAGTGCAGGGTACACTGAAGCTTTCTTT
TRBD2	TRBV19	large	TRBJ2-1	CASSIGTSAYNEQFF	TGTGCCAGTAGTATTGGGACTAGCGCGTACAATGAGCAGTTCTTC
.	TRBV6-5	.	TRBJ2-7	CASSYSPLWEQYF	TGTGCCAGCAGTTACTCGCCACTATGGGAGCAGTACTTC
.	TRBV5-1	.	TRBJ1-2	CASSLNLGLGGNNYGYTF	TGCGCCAGCAGCTTGAATCTAGGGCTTGGGGGGAATAACTATGGCTACACCTTC
.	TRBV4-3	.	TRBJ2-7	CASSQDPRESYEQYF	TGCGCCAGCAGCCAAGATCCGCGGGAATCCTACGAGCAGTACTTC
.	TRBV7-6	.	TRBJ1-5	CASRGNGFDQPQHF	TGTGCCAGCCGCGGTAACGGGTTCGATCAGCCCCAGCATTTT
.	TRBV9	.	TRBJ2-7	CASSVTGSPYEQYF	TGTGCCAGCAGCGTAACTGGTTCACCCTACGAGCAGTACTTC
TRBD1	TRBV6-6	.	TRBJ2-3	CASSTWDRDTQYF	TGTGCCAGCAGTACATGGGACAGAGATACGCAGTATTTT
TRBD2	TRBV6-4	.	TRBJ2-1	CASSGLAGVLEQFF	TGTGCCAGCAGTGGACTAGCGGGAGTCCTTGAGCAGTTCTTC
.	TRBV5-6	.	TRBJ2-7	CASSLTFRGNPSYEQYF	TGTGCCAGCAGCTTGACCTTTCGAGGTAATCCCTCCTACGAGCAGTACTTC
.	TRBV9	.	TRBJ1-3	CASSVGGSVNTIYF	TGTGCCAGCAGCGTAGGAGGCAGTGTAAACACCATATATTTT
TRBD2	TRBV4-2	.	TRBJ2-1	CASSQAASGVYNEQFF	TGTGCCAGCAGCCAAGCGGCTAGCGGGGTTTACAATGAGCAGTTCTTC
.	TRBV6-2/TRBV6-3	once	TRBJ1-4	CASSYSGLLGEKLFF	TGTGCCAGCAGTTACTCGGGACTGTTGGGTGAAAAACTGTTTTTT
.	TRBV6-5	.	TRBJ2-2	CASRPPPANTGELFF	TGTGCCAGCAGACCGCCGCCGGCGAACACCGGGGAGCTGTTTTTT
.	TRBV28	.	TRBJ1-4	CASREMEEKLFF	TGTGCCAGCAGGGAGATGGAGGAAAAACTGTTTTTT